This TCR beta chain was identified in a study of T cell repertoires in cytomegalovirus infection. Study information: Public TCR beta signatures marked donors with CMV infection and the matching HLA. The study's findings and limits: HLA-C-restricted TCR beta clonotypes specific for CMV led the ex vivo response. The cumulative frequency of public TCR beta families distinguished individuals who carried CMV together with the relevant HLA.

TCRdb itself ran the reads through MiXCR, one entry per CDR3 protein. The table has approximately 130,000 distinct CDR3 sequences, 8.8% seen once. A word on this clonotype: Its specificity is unknown.

The length of the CDR3 is 11 residues. Germline CDR1 DFQATT, CDR2 SNEGSKA (reference sequence). Trimming removed 3 bases at V and 3 bases at J, with 5 bases between. The specimen was PBMCs. The V gene is TRBV20-1, the J gene TRBJ1-1, with D unclear. The clonotype comes from a human donor in good health (CMV status not recorded). Some clones in this sample may be carry-over from other donors' samples. The CDR3 spells CSASGDTEAFF. The CDR3 region has the DNA TGCAGTGCTAGCGGGGACACTGAAGCTTTCTTT.